The rows below give T cell receptor beta chains drawn from one sample of a study of beta chain features in type 1 diabetes. Sequencing used immunoSEQ multiplex PCR; TCRdb keeps in-frame clones, though not all of them. The sample records some 220,000 clones, about a tenth being singletons. Sequenced sample: central memory CD4+ T cells from blood. These receptors were obtained from a man younger than 35 in good health. CDR3s include the opening cysteine and the closing phenylalanine or tryptophan. D genes are given only for firm matches. A clone size is listed for some rows: how often the clone was seen (once, few, many), or a class if it is expanded.

V gene,D gene,clone size,J gene,CDR3 DNA,CDR3 protein
TRBV5-1,TRBD1,.,TRBJ2-4,TGCGCCAGCAGCTTGGGACAGGGTCAGGGCATTCAGTACTTC,CASSLGQGQGIQYF
TRBV29-1,.,many,TRBJ1-1,TGCAGCGCCCAACGGGGTGACACTGAAGCTTTCTTT,CSAQRGDTEAFF
TRBV10-3,.,few,TRBJ2-3,TGTGCCATCAGTGAGTTCGTAGTCGAGGCAGATACGCAGTATTTT,CAISEFVVEADTQYF
TRBV6-6,TRBD2,many,TRBJ2-3,TGTGCCAGCAGTCCAAGGACTAGCGCGAGCACAGATACGCAGTATTTT,CASSPRTSASTDTQYF
TRBV2,.,few,TRBJ2-7,TGTGCCAGCAGTGAAGCTTTGCGACAGAGAAGCTCCTACGAGCAGTACTTC,CASSEALRQRSSYEQYF
TRBV5-1,TRBD2,many,TRBJ2-1,TGCGCCAGCAGCTTGGAGACTAGCCCGGATGAGCAGTTCTTC,CASSLETSPDEQFF
TRBV5-1,.,.,TRBJ2-2,TGCGCCAGCAGCTGGACAGCGGGCCGGGAGCTGTTTTTT,CASSWTAGRELFF
TRBV4-1,.,.,TRBJ2-1,TGCGCCAGCAGCCAAGACGGGGGATGGGGGGAGCAGTTCTTC,CASSQDGGWGEQFF
TRBV19,.,.,TRBJ1-1,TGTGCCAGTATGACCTTTCGAGGACCGGCTGAAGCTTTCTTT,CASMTFRGPAEAFF
TRBV2,TRBD1,.,TRBJ1-4,TGTGCCAGCAGCGGACAGGGCGGAGGAGAAAAACTGTTTTTT,CASSGQGGGEKLFF
TRBV29-1,TRBD2,many,TRBJ2-1,TGCAGCGTTGAGGAGGGACTAGCGGGCTCCTACAATGAGCAGTTCTTC,CSVEEGLAGSYNEQFF
TRBV2,.,.,TRBJ2-5,TGTGCCAGCAGTGAAGTACCACAGACCCAAGAGACCCAGTACTTC,CASSEVPQTQETQYF
TRBV29-1,TRBD2,.,TRBJ2-2,TGCAGCGTCACCGGGACTAGCGGGAGGGTTGCCGGGGAGCTGTTTTTT,CSVTGTSGRVAGELFF
TRBV29-1,TRBD1,.,TRBJ2-7,TGCAGCGTGGAACGCGACAGGGGTTCCGAGCAGTACTTC,CSVERDRGSEQYF
TRBV30,.,.,TRBJ2-4,TGTGCCTGGAGAGCCGGGACCTTCCTAGCCAAAAACATTCAGTACTTC,CAWRAGTFLAKNIQYF
TRBV7-8,.,.,TRBJ2-1,TGTGCCAGCACCCCGCCGGGGCAGGGCCCTAGGGATGAGCAGTTCTTC,CASTPPGQGPRDEQFF
TRBV10-3,.,.,TRBJ2-1,TGTGCCATCAGTGGGGTGGGACTTCTCTCCTACAATGAGCAGTTCTTC,CAISGVGLLSYNEQFF
TRBV28,TRBD1,many,TRBJ2-3,TGTGCCAGCAGTTCGACAGGGTTGGCAGATACGCAGTATTTT,CASSSTGLADTQYF
TRBV7-8,.,.,TRBJ2-5,TGTGCCACGAGGAAAGGACAGCCCCAAGTAGAGACCCAGTACTTC,CATRKGQPQVETQYF
TRBV10-3,.,.,TRBJ2-7,TGTGCCATCACCCCAGGTCCAGGGACCTACGAGCAGTACTTC,CAITPGPGTYEQYF
TRBV6-5,.,.,TRBJ2-3,TGTGCCAGCAAACAGGGTGGTGCAGATACGCAGTATTTT,CASKQGGADTQYF
TRBV10-3,.,.,TRBJ2-2,TGTGCCATTATTCGGGGGGAGCTGTTTTTT,CAIIRGELFF